A single sample gave rise to the 28 T cell receptor beta chains below, sequenced in a study of cytomegalovirus exposure and HLA in healthy donors. The PCR had 60 Vbeta and 13 Jbeta primers. The data were produced by immunoSEQ multiplex PCR, yet TCRdb's version contains in-frame clones alone and is incomplete. The listing records over 200,000 clones. The sample consisted of PBMCs. The receptor set was obtained from a woman younger than 45 in good health and CMV-seropositive.

Comments on this clone: Other DNA sequences in the same sample also yield this CDR3. The chain employs TRBV7-6 and TRBJ1-4; D uncertain. The germline gives CDR1 SGHVS, CDR2 FNYEAQ. The CDR3 is made up of 15 amino acids. Trimming took off 1 base at V and 0 bases at J, with 6 bases between the two ends. The CDR3 reads CASSLGVATNEKLFF. CDR3 bases: TGTGCCAGCAGCTTAGGAGTTGCAACTAATGAAAAACTGTTTTTT. Full variable domain (missing parts from reference TRBV7-6 and TRBJ1-4): GAGVSQSPRYKVTKRGQDVALRCDPISGHVSLYWYRQALGQGPEFLTYFNYEAQQDKSGLPNDRFSAERPEGSISTLTIQRTEQRDSAMYRCASSLGVATNEKLFFGSGTQLSVL.

The rearrangement links TRBV2 to TRBJ2-7; D not resolved. The CDR3 runs to 13 residues. Between the trimmed V and J ends, which lost 4 bases and 5 bases, there was a span of 12 bases. Germline CDR1 and CDR2: SNHLY and FYNNEI. DNA for the CDR3: TGTGCCAGCAGTGTGAACGGGTTTGACGAGCAGTACTTC. Translating gives CASSVNGFDEQYF.

This chain joins TRBV5-1 and TRBJ1-2; 8 bases fit TRBD1. This CDR3 is 14 amino acids long. After removal of 3 bases from V and 5 bases from J, the junction contained 6 bases not matched to a gene. CDR1 is SGHRS, CDR2 YFSETQ, per germline. The CDR3 loop reads CASSYETGEYGYTF. CDR3 in DNA: TGCGCCAGCAGCTACGAGACAGGGGAGTATGGCTACACCTTC. Full variable domain (missing parts from reference TRBV5-1 and TRBJ1-2): KAGVTQTPRYLIKTRGQQVTLSCSPISGHRSVSWYQQTPGQGLQFLFEYFSETQRNKGNFPGRFSGRQFSNSRSEMNVSTLELGDSALYLCASSYETGEYGYTFGSGTRLTVV.

The chain has TRBV7-9 and TRBJ1-4; possible D gene TRBD1, 6 bases. The CDR3 is 14 residues long. The germline V and J ends were trimmed by 5 bases and 8 bases, with 15 bases remaining between them. Germline CDR1 reads SEHNR; CDR2 reads FQNEAQ (reference sequence). The CDR3 region is CASSRDMAWEKLFF. CDR3 nucleotides: TGTGCCAGCAGCAGGGACATGGCGTGGGAAAAACTGTTTTTT.

The genes are TRBV5-5 and TRBJ2-1; 7 bases line up with TRBD2. The J segment lost 10 bases and the V segment lost 0 bases, leaving 7 bases of the junction unmatched. The CDR3 is 14 amino acids. Germline CDR1 is SGHKS and CDR2 is YYEKEE (reference sequence). This CDR3 reads CASSLVRSGREQFF. CDR3 nucleotide sequence: TGTGCCAGCAGCTTGGTCCGATCCGGGAGGGAGCAGTTCTTC.

The V gene is TRBV5-1, the J gene TRBJ2-3, with a possible D match to TRBD2 (6 bases). The CDR3 spans 16 residues. Looked up from germline, CDR1 is SGHRS and CDR2 is YFSETQ. Trimming took off 4 bases at V and 1 base at J, with 16 bases between the two ends. CDR3 DNA: TGCGCCAGCAGCACCAATCCACCGGGAGGCACAGATACGCAGTATTTT. Its translation is CASSTNPPGGTDTQYF.

The chain employs TRBV5-6 and TRBJ2-1; no reliable D call. Trimming took off 4 bases at V and 9 bases at J, with 8 bases between the two ends. Germline CDR1 SGHDT, CDR2 YYEEEE. The CDR3 contains 11 residues. The CDR3 coding sequence is TGTGCCAGCAGCCTCGCGGCTGAGCAGTTCTTC. It is translated as CASSLAAEQFF. Together with reference TRBV5-6 and TRBJ2-1, the CDR3 gives the full variable domain: DAGVTQSPTHLIKTRGQQVTLRCSPKSGHDTVSWYQQALGQGPQFIFQYYEEEERQRGNFPDRFSGHQFPNYSSELNVNALLLGDSALYLCASSLAAEQFFGPGTRLTVL.

This CDR3 is CASSQVDDSWAFF. CDR3 nucleotide sequence: TGTGCCAGCAGCCAAGTGGACGACAGTTGGGCTTTCTTT. The rearrangement uses TRBV4-2 and TRBJ1-1, with D possibly TRBD1 on 5 matching bases. Trimming removed 1 base from V and 11 bases from J, with 14 bases in between. The CDR3 runs to 13 residues. Germline V CDR1 and CDR2: LGHNA, YNFKEQ.

V is TRBV4-3 and J is TRBJ2-5, with D unresolved. The CDR3 extends over 13 amino acids. Looked up from germline, CDR1 is LGHNA and CDR2 is YSLEER. The germline V and J ends were trimmed by 0 bases and 2 bases, with 4 bases remaining between them. The CDR3 nucleotides read TGCGCCAGCAGCCAAGACCTACAAGAGACCCAGTACTTC. Translation gives CASSQDLQETQYF.

The chain joins TRBV18 to TRBJ1-1; 8 nucleotides line up with TRBD1. V was pared by 3 bases and J by 4 bases, with 7 bases of the junction left unmatched. The CDR3 extends over 15 amino acids. Germline-derived CDR1 and CDR2 are KGHSH and LQKENI. CDR3 loop: CASSPGTGWGTEAFF. CDR3 nucleotide sequence: TGTGCCAGCTCACCTGGGACAGGCTGGGGCACTGAAGCTTTCTTT.

V usage is TRBV25-1 and J usage is TRBJ1-5, with 7 positions matching TRBD1. The CDR3 covers 16 residues. V shed 3 bases, J shed 7 bases, and the junction held 12 bases outside the gene matches. Looked up from germline, CDR1 is MGHDK and CDR2 is SYGVNS. CDR3 sequence reads: CASSDHTGVIGQPQHF. CDR3 nucleotides: TGTGCCAGCAGTGACCACACAGGGGTTATAGGCCAGCCCCAGCATTTT.

This chain links TRBV2 with TRBJ2-7, with D unclear. Per the germline V gene, CDR1 is SNHLY and CDR2 is FYNNEI. The CDR3 is 11 amino acids. V dropped 3 bases and J dropped 4 bases, with 4 bases sitting between them. CDR3 amino acids: CASSDTYEQYF. The CDR3 bases are TGTGCCAGCAGTGACACATACGAGCAGTACTTC.

The chain employs TRBV7-9 and TRBJ1-1; D gene uncertain. Germline V gene sequence: CDR1 SEHNR, CDR2 FQNEAQ (reference sequence). Trimming left V 3 bases short and J 1 base short, with 9 bases between. The length of the CDR3 is 14 residues. CDR3 residues: CASSFREGNTEAFF. The CDR3 nucleotides are TGTGCCAGCAGCTTCCGGGAGGGGAACACTGAAGCTTTCTTT.

In the case of this clone: The sample has other DNA sequences that encode this CDR3 too. V and J are TRBV5-4 and TRBJ2-7, with D possibly being TRBD1 (6 bases). The CDR3 has 14 amino acids. CDR1 is SGHNT and CDR2 is YYREEE in the germline V gene (reference sequence). The V gene lost 0 bases and the J gene lost 0 bases, with 7 bases spanning the gap. The CDR3 loop reads CASSLATGSYEQYF. In nucleotides, the CDR3 is TGTGCCAGCAGCTTGGCGACAGGCTCCTACGAGCAGTACTTC.

The rearrangement uses TRBV7-8 and TRBJ2-3; TRBD2 agrees at 7 bases. Germline loops: CDR1 SGHVS, CDR2 FQNEAQ. With 0 bases clipped from V and 0 bases from J, the junction kept 3 bases outside the gene matches. This CDR3 contains 16 residues. The chain's CDR3 is CASSLALGLSTDTQYF. The CDR3 DNA reads TGTGCCAGCAGCTTAGCGCTGGGACTAAGCACAGATACGCAGTATTTT.

The V gene is TRBV2, the J gene TRBJ1-1; unclear D gene. The CDR3 length is 14 residues. V lost 6 bases, J lost 0 bases, and 11 bases lay in between. Germline values: CDR1 SNHLY, CDR2 FYNNEI. The CDR3 here is CASSPSRMNTEAFF. The CDR3 DNA reads TGTGCCAGCAGCCCCAGCAGGATGAACACTGAAGCTTTCTTT. Full variable domain (remainder filled in from reference TRBV2 and TRBJ1-1): EPEVTQTPSHQVTQMGQEVILRCVPISNHLYFYWYRQILGQKVEFLVSFYNNEISEKSEIFDDQFSVERPDGSNFTLKIRSTKLEDSAMYFCASSPSRMNTEAFFGQGTRLTVV.

The chain links TRBV29-1 to TRBJ2-1, with TRBD2 identical over 7 bases. V shed 5 bases, J shed 4 bases, and the junction held 11 bases outside the gene matches. This CDR3 contains 15 residues. From germline, CDR1 is SQVTM and CDR2 ANQGSEA. The DNA of the CDR3 is TGCAGCGTTTATCTTGCGGGGGTTCTTTACAATGAGCAGTTCTTC. As protein: CSVYLAGVLYNEQFF.

The rearrangement joins TRBV7-2 to TRBJ2-7; maybe TRBD2 (6 bases). V dropped 4 bases and J dropped 6 bases, with 22 bases sitting between them. This CDR3 spans 16 amino acids. Germline CDR1 reads SGHTA; CDR2 reads FQGNSA. For the CDR3, the DNA is TGTGCCAGCAGCTACTTTACCCCCTTGACTAGTCTCGAGCAGTACTTC. This translates into CASSYFTPLTSLEQYF.

With respect to this clone: Other DNA sequences of this sample code for an identical CDR3. The chain combines TRBV18 with TRBJ1-6; TRBD1 agrees at 10 bases. Germline CDR1 is KGHSH and CDR2 is LQKENI. The V and J ends lost 2 bases and 10 bases, in that order; junction bases with no gene match: 2. This CDR3 comprises 14 residues. The CDR3 reads CASSPGQGGSPLHF. CDR3 bases: TGTGCCAGCTCACCAGGACAGGGGGGCTCACCCCTCCACTTT.

The V call is TRBV2, the J call TRBJ2-7, with 8 positions matching TRBD2. Germline V gene lookup returns CDR1 SNHLY and CDR2 FYNNEI. With 0 bases clipped from V and 0 bases from J, the junction kept 7 bases outside the gene matches. The CDR3 has 17 residues. CDR3 residues: CASSEALREGTSYEQYF. The CDR3, as DNA: TGTGCCAGCAGTGAAGCGCTTCGGGAGGGGACCTCCTACGAGCAGTACTTC.

The chain employs TRBV25-1 and TRBJ2-7; D gene unclear. V lost 1 base, J lost 6 bases, and 4 bases lay in between. The CDR3 is 11 amino acids. The germline V gene encodes CDR1 MGHDK and CDR2 SYGVNS. The chain's CDR3 is CASSEFSEQYF. The CDR3 DNA sequence: TGTGCCAGCAGTGAATTCAGCGAGCAGTACTTC.

J is TRBJ2-7 and V is TRBV20-1, with D possibly TRBD2 on 6 matching bases. V lost 7 bases and J 7 bases, leaving 11 bases between the germline ends. This CDR3 region has 10 residues. Germline V CDR1 and CDR2: DFQATT, SNEGSKA (reference sequence). The CDR3 DNA reads TGCAGTGGTGGTCGGGGGGAGCAGTACTTC. This gives the protein CSGGRGEQYF.

V usage is TRBV7-2 and J usage is TRBJ2-7; D is perhaps TRBD1 (6 bases). The germline V and J ends were trimmed by 2 bases and 7 bases, with 12 bases remaining between them. CDR3 size: 13 residues. Per the germline V gene, CDR1 is SGHTA and CDR2 is FQGNSA. The CDR3 loop is CASSLRWTAEQYF. In DNA, the CDR3 is TGTGCCAGCAGCTTACGGTGGACAGCAGAGCAGTACTTC.

The genes are TRBV19 and TRBJ2-7; possibly TRBD2 for D (6 bases). The V gene's germline CDR1 is LNHDA and CDR2 SQIVND (reference sequence). This CDR3 is 15 amino acids long. V shed 5 bases and J shed 4 bases, with 18 bases lying between them. CDR3 residues: CASSSPAGTSYEQYF. For the CDR3, the DNA is TGTGCCAGTAGTTCGCCAGCGGGTACTTCATACGAGCAGTACTTC.

This sequence joins TRBV9 and TRBJ2-2; TRBD1 might be the D (5 bases). Germline V gene sequence: CDR1 SGDLS, CDR2 YYNGEE. This CDR3 contains 15 residues. V lost 3 bases and J 0 bases, leaving 9 bases between the germline ends. The DNA of the CDR3 is TGTGCCAGCAGCGCCGACAGTACGAACACCGGGGAGCTGTTTTTT. This sequence encodes CASSADSTNTGELFF.

The chain joins TRBV5-1 to TRBJ1-2; D is possibly TRBD1 (5 bases). The CDR3 contains 14 residues. Germline CDR1 and CDR2: SGHRS and YFSETQ. V was trimmed by 0 bases and J by 5 bases, leaving 11 bases between them. For the CDR3, the DNA is TGCGCCAGCAGCTTGGTCCCAGGGCCGTATGGCTACACCTTC. Protein sequence: CASSLVPGPYGYTF.

V is TRBV5-1 and J is TRBJ2-7, with TRBD2 as a possible D gene (5 bases). This CDR3 contains 14 residues. The V gene's germline CDR1 is SGHRS and CDR2 YFSETQ. Trimming took 6 bases from V and 2 from J, leaving 15 bases between them. The CDR3 region is CASKSGSPPYEQYF. The DNA for the CDR3 is TGCGCCAGCAAATCGGGAAGCCCCCCCTACGAGCAGTACTTC.

The V gene is TRBV6-1, the J gene TRBJ1-1; 8 nucleotides match TRBD1. J was trimmed by 8 bases and V by 1 base; bases with no gene match: 9. The germline gives CDR1 MNHNS, CDR2 SASEGT. CDR3 length: 15 residues. In DNA form, the CDR3 reads TGTGCCAGCAGTGAAGGAGGGGGGGACAGGCGGGAAGCTTTCTTT. This encodes CASSEGGGDRREAFF.